The 21 T cell receptor beta chains below all came from one sample that was sequenced in a study of graft-versus-host responses after intestinal transplantation. Their recognized antigens are unknown. Using immunoSEQ multiplex PCR, the repertoire was profiled, and TCRdb retains in-frame clones only, with some absent. The data show about 100,000 clones, about 90% seen once. The sample was unstimulated CD4+ T cells sorted from spleen or lymph node cells, taken before intestinal transplant. Receptor source: a human donor who received an intestinal transplant.

The rearrangement links TRBV4-2 to TRBJ2-5; D not resolved. The CDR3 runs to 13 residues. CDR1 and CDR2 (germline): LGHNA, YNFKEQ. Trimming took 0 bases from V and 5 from J, leaving 7 bases between them. The CDR3 region is CASSQDRRETQYF. CDR3 sequence (DNA): TGTGCCAGCAGCCAAGATAGAAGGGAGACCCAGTACTTC.

This clone was found once. The chain couples TRBV4-1 to TRBJ1-1, with 7 bases identical to TRBD1. Germline V lookup: CDR1 MGHRA, CDR2 YSYEKL. The trim removed 4 bases at V and 2 bases at J, leaving 4 bases unmatched. The CDR3 runs 14 residues. The CDR3 loop reads CASSPTGSNTEAFF. The CDR3 region has the DNA TGCGCCAGCAGCCCGACAGGGTCTAACACTGAAGCTTTCTTT.

V usage is TRBV7-2 and J usage is TRBJ1-4, with no clear D. V shed 1 base and J shed 0 bases, with 9 bases lying between them. CDR1 SGHTA and CDR2 FQGNSA come from the germline V gene. CDR3 length: 16 residues. In nucleotides, the CDR3 is TGTGCCAGCAGCTTAGGCGTCCGCCCAACTAATGAAAAACTGTTTTTT. Amino acids: CASSLGVRPTNEKLFF.

The CDR3 DNA sequence: TGTGCCAGCAGCGTAGAAGCCGACCAGGGAGCTGCCTATGGCTACACCTTC. This sequence encodes CASSVEADQGAAYGYTF. This chain joins TRBV9 and TRBJ1-2, with a weak D call TRBD1 (5 bases). The V end lost 0 bases, the J end lost 4 bases, and 19 bases lay between the germline ends. Germline V gene sequence: CDR1 SGDLS, CDR2 YYNGEE. This CDR3 contains 17 residues. Variable domain in full (rest from reference TRBV9 and TRBJ1-2): DSGVTQTPKHLITATGQRVTLRCSPRSGDLSVYWYQQSLDQGLQFLIQYYNGEERAKGNILERFSAQQFPDLHSELNLSSLELGDSALYFCASSVEADQGAAYGYTFGSGTRLTVV.

The CDR3 DNA reads as TGCGCCAGCAGCCCAAGGATAGGGGATACGCAGTATTTT. Its translation: CASSPRIGDTQYF. The J gene is TRBJ2-3, the V gene TRBV4-1; unclear D gene. Germline V gene lookup returns CDR1 MGHRA and CDR2 YSYEKL. The CDR3 covers 13 residues. V lost 4 bases to trimming and J lost 6 bases, with 11 bases between them.

This clone was seen a single time. The J gene is TRBJ2-1, the V gene TRBV5-6, with 9 bases fitting TRBD1. With V trimmed by 0 bases and J by 6 bases, 7 bases remained unmatched. The CDR3 runs 16 residues. Germline CDR1 SGHDT, CDR2 YYEEEE. The CDR3 coding sequence is TGTGCCAGCAGCTTGGAAGGGACAGGGATCTCCAATGAGCAGTTCTTC. Its protein product is CASSLEGTGISNEQFF.

CDR3 in DNA: TGTGCCACCAGCAGACGTGATGGCTGGGAGACCCAGTACTTC. It translates to CATSRRDGWETQYF. The V and J genes are TRBV15 and TRBJ2-5; no reliable D call. The CDR3 is made up of 14 amino acids. Trimming cost V 2 bases and J 5 bases, with 12 bases left between them. Germline CDR1 is LNHNV and CDR2 is YYDKDF (reference sequence).

This rearrangement joins TRBV19 to TRBJ2-7; 8 bases are a match to TRBD1. The germline V gene encodes CDR1 LNHDA and CDR2 SQIVND (reference sequence). The CDR3 loop spans 14 amino acids. V shed 4 bases, J shed 3 bases, and the junction held 5 bases outside the gene matches. CDR3 region: CASSTRTGFYEQYF. CDR3 in DNA: TGTGCCAGTAGTACCCGGACAGGGTTCTACGAGCAGTACTTC.

The rearrangement links TRBV9 to TRBJ1-4, with 9 bases that match TRBD1. The junction had 4 bases not matched to a gene; V was cut back by 4 bases and J by 6 bases. CDR3 size: 14 residues. Germline assignment: CDR1 SGDLS and CDR2 YYNGEE. CDR3 in amino acids: CASSPRDRDEKLFF. The CDR3, as DNA: TGTGCCAGCAGCCCCCGGGACAGGGATGAAAAACTGTTTTTT.

V and J are TRBV4-1 and TRBJ2-7, with a tentative D call TRBD1 (5 bases). V was clipped by 0 bases and J by 3 bases, with 15 bases between them. The CDR3 is 16 amino acids. In germline, CDR1 is MGHRA, CDR2 YSYEKL. The CDR3 region is CASSQDNRNPLYEQYF. The CDR3 bases are TGCGCCAGCAGCCAAGATAACAGGAATCCCCTCTACGAGCAGTACTTC.

The rearrangement uses TRBV6-6 and TRBJ2-3, with TRBD2 as a possible D gene (6 bases). This CDR3 is 13 amino acids long. V was clipped by 6 bases and J by 9 bases, with 16 bases between them. Germline-derived CDR1 and CDR2 are MNHNY and SVGAGI (reference sequence). The CDR3 sequence is CASRLTTGSTQYF. The CDR3 bases are TGTGCCAGCAGACTTACTACCGGGAGCACGCAGTATTTT.

V gene TRBV4-2 combines with J gene TRBJ2-3; D not resolved. CDR3 length: 15 residues. The V end was cut by 5 bases, the J end by 1 base, with 13 bases between. Germline CDR1 and CDR2: LGHNA and YNFKEQ. CDR3 loop: CASSSHTTGTDTQYF. The DNA for the CDR3 is TGTGCCAGCAGCTCACATACCACTGGCACAGATACGCAGTATTTT.

V usage is TRBV6-1 and J usage is TRBJ1-1; 7 bases line up with TRBD1. Germline CDR1 is MNHNS and CDR2 is SASEGT. The CDR3 extends over 14 amino acids. Losses at the gene ends were 5 bases for V and 1 base for J; bases not matched to a gene: 4. In DNA form, the CDR3 reads TGTGCCAGCAGTTTCCAGGGGGGGAACACTGAAGCTTTCTTT. It yields the protein CASSFQGGNTEAFF.

V is TRBV2 and J is TRBJ1-6; no clear D gene. The germline gives CDR1 SNHLY, CDR2 FYNNEI. Trimming left V 8 bases short and J 0 bases short, with 5 bases between. This CDR3 contains 13 residues. CDR3 DNA: TGTGCCAGCGGCGGCTCCTATAATTCACCCCTCCACTTT. Its translation is CASGGSYNSPLHF.

The chain combines TRBV7-3 with TRBJ2-2; no definite D call. V shed 5 bases and J shed 2 bases, with 6 bases lying between them. The CDR3 is made up of 13 amino acids. Per the germline V gene, CDR1 is SGHTA and CDR2 is FQGTGA. The CDR3 region has the DNA TGTGCCAGCAGCAACCAAAACACCGGGGAGCTGTTTTTT. Protein product: CASSNQNTGELFF. The variable domain in full, completed from reference TRBV7-3 and TRBJ2-2, reads GAGVSQTPSNKVTEKGKYVELRCDPISGHTALYWYRQSLGQGPEFLIYFQGTGAADDSGLPNDRFFAVRPEGSVSTLKIQRTERGDSAVYLCASSNQNTGELFFGEGSRLTVL.

V gene TRBV7-3 combines with J gene TRBJ1-5, with 8 positions matching TRBD1. The germline CDR1 and CDR2 sequences are SGHTA and FQGTGA. After removal of 4 bases from V and 6 bases from J, the junction contained 2 bases not matched to a gene. This CDR3 contains 13 residues. Written as DNA, the CDR3 is TGTGCCAGCAGCTCAGGGGGCGGTCAGCCCCAGCATTTT. Its translation: CASSSGGGQPQHF.

The chain uses TRBV6-1 and TRBJ2-7; D is possibly TRBD1 (5 bases). Trimming cost V 3 bases and J 3 bases, with 15 bases left between them. Germline V gives CDR1 MNHNS, CDR2 SASEGT. The CDR3 sequence is 15 residues long. The CDR3 loop reads CASSEDPGRLYEQYF. DNA of the CDR3: TGTGCCAGCAGTGAGGACCCAGGGCGGCTCTACGAGCAGTACTTC.

This chain links TRBV13 with TRBJ1-2; D uncertain. CDR1 PRHDT and CDR2 FYEKMQ come from the germline V gene (reference sequence). The CDR3 runs to 13 residues. The ends were cut back, 2 bases at V and 6 bases at J, with 10 bases in the middle. The CDR3 DNA reads as TGTGCCAGCAGCTTAATAGGGTCACATGGCTACACCTTC. Translating it yields CASSLIGSHGYTF.

This sequence joins TRBV6-5 and TRBJ2-7, with a possible D match to TRBD1 (5 bases). Germline V lookup: CDR1 MNHEY, CDR2 SVGAGI. Deletions cut 5 bases from V and 2 bases from J, with 13 bases between. This CDR3 comprises 14 residues. CDR3 sequence (DNA): TGTGCCAGCAGTGAAGGGGTGCGCCCCTACGAGCAGTACTTC. This sequence encodes CASSEGVRPYEQYF.

The chain couples TRBV10-2 to TRBJ2-3; 13 nucleotides align to TRBD2. The CDR3 consists of 16 residues. CDR1 is WSHSY, CDR2 SAAADI, per germline. The J segment lost 5 bases and the V segment lost 3 bases, leaving 5 bases of the junction unmatched. The CDR3 reads CASSEPGLAGLDTQYF. In nucleotides, the CDR3 is TGCGCCAGCAGTGAACCGGGACTAGCGGGACTAGATACGCAGTATTTT.

This chain uses TRBV27 with TRBJ1-2; 9 positions match TRBD1. From germline, CDR1 is MNHEY and CDR2 SMNVEV (reference sequence). V gave up 6 bases and J gave up 2 bases; unmatched junction bases: 4. The CDR3 sequence is 14 residues long. Here the CDR3 reads CASSRTGGNYGYTF. In DNA form, the CDR3 reads TGTGCCAGCAGCCGTACAGGGGGCAACTATGGCTACACCTTC.